This TCR beta chain was sequenced during a study of B cell selection in AIRE deficiency. General study findings and limits: Around 33% of healthy-shared Treg sequences were found among patient Tconv cells. AIRE-deficient Tconv and Treg repertoires matched healthy donors in TCRBV, CDR3 length, diversity.

The germline V gene has CDR1 SGHRS and CDR2 YFSETQ. The CDR3 totals 14 residues. V dropped 3 bases and J dropped 4; count of bases not matched to a gene: 3. CD4+CD127+ cells were sorted as the conventional CD4 T cells. Details on this clone: Its antigen is not identified.

Profiled with immunoSEQ multiplex PCR; TCRdb holds only in-frame clones, not every one. Of roughly 23,000 clones listed, 95% to 96% were seen once; the top ten hold around 0.17%. The specimen sequenced was CD4+CD127+ conventional T cells sorted from PBMCs. This receptor was identified in a human donor in good health. The chain recombines TRBV5-1 with TRBJ2-3; TRBD1 matches at 9 bases. CDR3 in amino acids: CASSWDRVADTQYF. The CDR3 DNA reads TGCGCCAGCAGCTGGGACAGGGTCGCAGATACGCAGTATTTT. The full variable domain, with the rest looked up from reference TRBV5-1 and TRBJ2-3, is KAGVTQTPRYLIKTRGQQVTLSCSPISGHRSVSWYQQTPGQGLQFLFEYFSETQRNKGNFPGRFSGRQFSNSRSEMNVSTLELGDSALYLCASSWDRVADTQYFGPGTRLTVL.